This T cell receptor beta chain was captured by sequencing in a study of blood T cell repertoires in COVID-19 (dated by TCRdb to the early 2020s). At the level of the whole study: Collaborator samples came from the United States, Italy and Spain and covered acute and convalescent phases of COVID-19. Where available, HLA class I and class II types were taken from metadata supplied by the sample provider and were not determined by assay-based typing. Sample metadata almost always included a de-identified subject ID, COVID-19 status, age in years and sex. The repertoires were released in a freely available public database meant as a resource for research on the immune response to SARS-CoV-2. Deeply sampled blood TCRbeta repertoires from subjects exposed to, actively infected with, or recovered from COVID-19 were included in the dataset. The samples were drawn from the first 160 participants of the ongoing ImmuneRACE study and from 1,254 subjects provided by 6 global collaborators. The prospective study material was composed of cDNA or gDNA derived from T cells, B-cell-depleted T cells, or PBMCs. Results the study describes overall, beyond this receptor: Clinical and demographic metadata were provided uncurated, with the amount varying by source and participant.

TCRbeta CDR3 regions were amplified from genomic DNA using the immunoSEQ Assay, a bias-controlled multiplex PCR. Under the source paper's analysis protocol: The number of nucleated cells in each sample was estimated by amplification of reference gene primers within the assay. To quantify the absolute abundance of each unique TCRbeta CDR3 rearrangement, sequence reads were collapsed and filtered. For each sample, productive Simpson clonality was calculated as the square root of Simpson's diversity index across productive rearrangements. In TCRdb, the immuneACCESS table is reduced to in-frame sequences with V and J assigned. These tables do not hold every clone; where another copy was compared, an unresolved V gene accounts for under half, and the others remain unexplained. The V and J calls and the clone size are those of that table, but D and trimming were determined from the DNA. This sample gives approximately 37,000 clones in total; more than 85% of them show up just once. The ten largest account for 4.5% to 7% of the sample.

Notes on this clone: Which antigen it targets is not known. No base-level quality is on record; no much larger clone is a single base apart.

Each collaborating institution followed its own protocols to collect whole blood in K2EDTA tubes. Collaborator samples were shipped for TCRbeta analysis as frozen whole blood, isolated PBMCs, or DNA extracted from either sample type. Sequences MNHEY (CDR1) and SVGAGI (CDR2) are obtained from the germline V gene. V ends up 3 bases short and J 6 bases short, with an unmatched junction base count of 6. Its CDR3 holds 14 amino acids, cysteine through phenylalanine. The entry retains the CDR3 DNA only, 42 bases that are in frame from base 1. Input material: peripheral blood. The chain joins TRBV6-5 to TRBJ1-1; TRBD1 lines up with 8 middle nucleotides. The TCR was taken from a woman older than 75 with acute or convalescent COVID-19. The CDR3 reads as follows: CASSYNRGESEAFF. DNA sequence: TGTGCCAGCAGTTATAACAGGGGGGAATCTGAAGCTTTCTTT.